The 5 T cell receptor beta chains given below trace back to one sample, sequenced in a study of cytomegalovirus exposure and HLA in healthy donors (dated by TCRdb to about 2017). The library was prepared using the immunoSEQ multiplex PCR assay. The multiplex PCR relied on a mix of 60 forward primers for TCR Vbeta segments and 13 reverse primers for TCR Jbeta segments. The table was pulled from immuneACCESS by TCRdb, which kept in-frame rearrangements only. Such tables lose some clones; where checked, under half of the loss comes from unresolved V genes, and the rest has no known cause. The sample records about 140,000 clones, about 77% of which are singletons. Clones ranked in the top ten supply under 2% of the sample. Material: PBMCs. These receptors were collected from a female donor in good health and CMV-seronegative.

The rearrangement uses TRBV21-1 and TRBJ2-7; the table's TRBD1 call for D was not verified on the DNA. TRBV21-1 is tagged as a pseudogene. This CDR3 is 16 amino acids long. Written as DNA, the CDR3 is TGTGCCAGCAGGACCGGCGGGACAGGTTCCCCCTACGAGCAGTACTTC. It yields the protein CASRTGGTGSPYEQYF.

The chain recombines TRBV30 with TRBJ2-2, with no clear D. In germline, CDR1 is GTSNPN, CDR2 SVGIG (reference sequence). The CDR3 is 15 amino acids. V was cut by 5 bases and J by 0 bases, with 13 bases left in between. Here the CDR3 DNA reads TGTGCCTGGCAAAAAGACATATCGAACACCGGGGAGCTGTTTTTT. It specifies CAWQKDISNTGELFF.

The chain is built from TRBV28 and TRBJ2-3; possible D gene TRBD2, 6 bases. The germline CDR1 and CDR2 sequences are MDHEN and SYDVKM. This CDR3 region has 13 residues. CDR3 in amino acids: CASSGTSTDTQYF. As DNA, the CDR3 is TGTGCGAGTAGCGGCACTAGCACAGATACGCAGTATTTT. Full variable domain (missing parts from reference TRBV28 and TRBJ2-3): DVKVTQSSRYLVKRTGEKVFLECVQDMDHENMFWYRQDPGLGLRLIYFSYDVKMKEKGDIPEGYSVSREKKERFSLILESASTNQTSMYLCASSGTSTDTQYFGPGTRLTVL.

This clone showed up just once. CDR3 protein: CAREDRKVNTEAFF. In nucleotides, the CDR3 is TGTGCCAGGGAGGACAGGAAAGTGAACACTGAAGCTTTCTTT. This chain joins TRBV6-7 and TRBJ1-1; 7 nucleotides agree with TRBD1. TRBV6-7 is an ORF, and what it does is uncertain. This CDR3 spans 14 amino acids. The trim removed 9 bases at V and 0 bases at J, leaving 7 bases unmatched.

This chain connects TRBV7-9 to TRBJ2-4; the D gene is possibly TRBD2 (6 bases). Germline CDR1 and CDR2: SEHNR and FQNEAQ (reference sequence). The CDR3 is made up of 15 amino acids. V lost 1 base and J lost 9, with 16 bases in between. The CDR3 nucleotides are TGTGCCAGCAGCTTAGTGGAGGGTCCTGGGGGCATTCAGTACTTC. This sequence encodes CASSLVEGPGGIQYF. Full variable domain (missing parts from reference TRBV7-9 and TRBJ2-4): DTGVSQNPRHKITKRGQNVTFRCDPISEHNRLYWYRQTLGQGPEFLTYFQNEAQLEKSRLLSDRFSAERPKGSFSTLEIQRTEQGDSAMYLCASSLVEGPGGIQYFGAGTRLSVL.